A single T cell receptor (beta chain) is shown here with its context. Its specificity is not known. The assay was immunoSEQ multiplex PCR, and TCRdb's table has in-frame clones only and misses some. Of some 150,000 clones in the sample, 75% to 95% were seen once. This sample was included in a study of T cell responses to AZD1222 COVID-19 vaccine. General study results and limits: No repertoire was sampled before or during the peak T cell response, only after it. Reports indicate that nearly half of spike-specific TCRs are directed at unmutated variant regions. Following two doses of AZD1222, Spike-specific TCR breadth and depth rose.

The CDR3 contains 11 residues. Trimming cost V 3 bases and J 10 bases, with 6 bases left between them. Germline-derived CDR1 and CDR2 are MDHEN and SYDVKM. The clonotype comes from an adult in good health. This rearrangement joins TRBV28 to TRBJ2-2, with D unresolved. The sequenced sample was peripheral blood, obtained on day 0 of MenACWY control vaccination. The CDR3, as DNA: TGTGCCAGCAGTTTTTATGAGGAGCTGTTTTTT. Amino acid sequence: CASSFYEELFF.